This entry lists 23 T cell receptor beta chains sequenced from one sample in a study of T cell responses to AZD1222 COVID-19 vaccine. Clones were sequenced by immunoSEQ multiplex PCR, and TCRdb holds only the in-frame ones, with some missing. Of some 200,000 clones in the sample, approximately 93% were seen once. Source: peripheral blood, taken 28 days after the second AZD1222 dose. These receptor sequences come from an adult who received the AZD1222 COVID-19 vaccine.

The rearrangement uses TRBV30 and TRBJ2-7; D uncertain. The V and J ends lost 0 bases and 3 bases respectively, with 6 bases between them. Looked up from germline, CDR1 is GTSNPN and CDR2 is SVGIG (reference sequence). The CDR3 is 12 residues long. The CDR3 spells CAWSVRFYEQYF. The CDR3 nucleotides are TGTGCCTGGAGTGTGAGATTCTACGAGCAGTACTTC. The full variable domain, completed using reference TRBV30 and TRBJ2-7, is SQTIHQWPATLVQPVGSPLSLECTVEGTSNPNLYWYRQAAGRGLQLLFYSVGIGQISSEVPQNLSASRPQDRQFILSSKKLLLSDSGFYLCAWSVRFYEQYFGPGTRLTVT.

The chain couples TRBV6-1 to TRBJ1-2, with D possibly matching TRBD1 (6 bases). The CDR3 runs to 14 residues. The germline V gene has CDR1 MNHNS and CDR2 SASEGT. V gave up 1 base and J gave up 5 bases, with 11 bases separating them. CDR3 DNA sequence: TGTGCCAGCAGTGAAGGATTTCAGGGGTATGGCTACACCTTC. Its translation: CASSEGFQGYGYTF.

The chain links TRBV12-3 or TRBV12-4 to TRBJ2-2; no clear D gene. CDR3 length: 12 amino acids. V lost 4 bases, J lost 7 bases, and 7 bases lay in between. The CDR3 loop is CASSWAIGELFF. The CDR3 DNA reads as TGTGCCAGCAGTTGGGCAATCGGGGAGCTGTTTTTT.

The rearrangement joins TRBV27 to TRBJ1-6; 9 bases are shared with TRBD1. In germline, CDR1 is MNHEY, CDR2 SMNVEV (reference sequence). V was clipped by 5 bases and J by 10 bases; unmatched bases: 9. CDR3 size: 15 residues. CDR3 coding DNA: TGTGCCAGCAGTCCTTACAGGGGGCCGGAGTCACCCCTCCACTTT. It codes for CASSPYRGPESPLHF.

The J gene is TRBJ1-2, the V gene TRBV11-1, with 9 nucleotides matching TRBD1. Trimming at V came to 5 bases and at J to 7 bases, leaving 2 bases not matched to a gene. Germline V gene data show CDR1 as SGHAT and CDR2 as FQDESV (reference sequence). The CDR3 is 12 residues long. The CDR3 region has the DNA TGTGCCAGCAGCGGGACAGGGTTTGGCTACACCTTC. Translated: CASSGTGFGYTF.

This rearrangement joins TRBV18 to TRBJ2-5; D remains ambiguous. V was shortened by 0 bases and J by 5 bases, with 10 bases between the two germline ends. This CDR3 is built from 14 residues. Germline lookup yields CDR1 KGHSH and CDR2 LQKENI. The CDR3 protein is CASSPPTMVETQYF. The CDR3 DNA is TGTGCCAGCTCACCACCTACCATGGTGGAGACCCAGTACTTC.

For the CDR3, the DNA is TGTGCCAGCAGCTCCTGGGACATTCTAGCCAACTATGGCTACACCTTC. This encodes CASSSWDILANYGYTF. This chain links TRBV5-6 with TRBJ1-2; a weak D match, TRBD1 (6 bases). This CDR3 has 16 amino acids. Trimming took off 3 bases at V and 2 bases at J, with 17 bases between the two ends. CDR1 and CDR2 from the germline V gene are SGHDT and YYEEEE.

The chain is built from TRBV7-9 and TRBJ2-5; 7 bases align to TRBD1. With V trimmed by 5 bases and J by 4 bases, 10 bases remained unmatched. Germline loops: CDR1 SEHNR, CDR2 FQNEAQ (reference sequence). This CDR3 spans 15 amino acids. In nucleotides, the CDR3 is TGTGCCAGCAGCGACCTGACAGGGTTTGGAGAGACCCAGTACTTC. It encodes CASSDLTGFGETQYF.

This clone appeared once. CDR3 sequence (DNA): TGTGCCAGCAGCGGAACCCAGTACTTCTCTGGAAACACCATATATTTT. It encodes CASSGTQYFSGNTIYF. The chain has TRBV5-6 and TRBJ1-3, with no clear D. Per the germline V gene, CDR1 is SGHDT and CDR2 is YYEEEE. V gave up 4 bases and J gave up 0 bases, with 14 bases separating them. The length of the CDR3 is 16 residues. Filled out from reference TRBV5-6 and TRBJ1-3, the complete variable domain reads DAGVTQSPTHLIKTRGQQVTLRCSPKSGHDTVSWYQQALGQGPQFIFQYYEEEERQRGNFPDRFSGHQFPNYSSELNVNALLLGDSALYLCASSGTQYFSGNTIYFGEGSWLTVV.

J is TRBJ1-2 and V is TRBV5-6, with TRBD1 identical over 8 bases. The V gene's germline CDR1 is SGHDT and CDR2 YYEEEE. With V trimmed by 5 bases and J by 5 bases, 5 bases remained unmatched. The CDR3 contains 13 residues. The CDR3 DNA follows: TGTGCCAGCAGGTTGACAGGGGATTATGGCTACACCTTC. This codes for CASRLTGDYGYTF.

This rearrangement joins TRBV4-1 to TRBJ2-6, with 9 positions matching TRBD2. The CDR3 runs 20 residues. V gave up 0 bases and J gave up 1 base; unmatched junction bases: 10. In germline, CDR1 is MGHRA, CDR2 YSYEKL. This CDR3 is CASSQEFPSGVSSGANVLTF. Here the CDR3 DNA reads TGCGCCAGCAGCCAAGAGTTCCCTAGCGGGGTCTCTTCTGGGGCCAACGTCCTGACTTTC.

The chain carries TRBV6-5 and TRBJ2-1; 9 nucleotides line up with TRBD2. The CDR3 runs to 16 residues. Germline V lookup: CDR1 MNHEY, CDR2 SVGAGI. Trimming cost V 4 bases and J 8 bases; bases outside gene matches: 12. The CDR3 DNA sequence: TGTGCCAGCAGTTTTGTCTCTAGCGGGGTGAACGATGAGCAGTTCTTC. Protein sequence: CASSFVSSGVNDEQFF.

This chain uses TRBV2 with TRBJ2-1; 9 nucleotides align to TRBD2. V lost 8 bases to trimming and J lost 3 bases; unmatched junction nucleotides: 14. The CDR3 is 17 amino acids. Germline CDR1 is SNHLY and CDR2 is FYNNEI. For the CDR3, the DNA is TGTGCCAGCTTCCCCCCAGCGGGGGGACCTCACTACAATGAGCAGTTCTTC. Translating it yields CASFPPAGGPHYNEQFF. Based on the CDR3 plus reference TRBV2 and TRBJ2-1, the full variable domain is EPEVTQTPSHQVTQMGQEVILRCVPISNHLYFYWYRQILGQKVEFLVSFYNNEISEKSEIFDDQFSVERPDGSNFTLKIRSTKLEDSAMYFCASFPPAGGPHYNEQFFGPGTRLTVL.

The rearrangement joins TRBV30 to TRBJ2-1; D not certain. The V end lost 3 bases, the J end lost 7 bases, and 16 bases lay between the germline ends. Germline V CDR1 and CDR2: GTSNPN, SVGIG (reference sequence). The CDR3 spans 14 residues. The DNA for the CDR3 is TGTGCCTGGAGCCCTATCCCCTTCACGAATGAGCAGTTCTTC. This encodes CAWSPIPFTNEQFF.

CDR3 nucleotide sequence: TGCGCCAGCAGCCAACCCTTTGGCAGGGGAACTAATGAAAAACTGTTTTTT. This encodes CASSQPFGRGTNEKLFF. The gene calls are TRBV4-1 and TRBJ1-4; D might be TRBD1 (6 bases). In germline, CDR1 is MGHRA, CDR2 YSYEKL. The length of the CDR3 is 17 residues. The V gene lost 2 bases and the J gene lost 1 base, with 14 bases spanning the gap.

The V call is TRBV9, the J call TRBJ2-1; 8 bases are shared with TRBD2. V shed 1 base, J shed 4 bases, and the junction held 10 bases outside the gene matches. This CDR3 region has 17 residues. From germline, CDR1 is SGDLS and CDR2 YYNGEE. The CDR3 protein is CASSVFETSGKYNEQFF. Here the CDR3 DNA reads TGTGCCAGCAGCGTATTCGAAACTAGCGGCAAGTACAATGAGCAGTTCTTC.

This clone showed up just once. For the CDR3, the DNA is TGTGCCAGCAAAAGTTCGGGGGAGGGTGAAGCTTTCTTT. This gives the protein CASKSSGEGEAFF. The genes are TRBV6-5 and TRBJ1-1; possibly TRBD1 for D (5 bases). Trimming cost V 7 bases and J 7 bases, with 16 bases left between them. CDR3 length equals 13 residues. Germline CDR1 is MNHEY and CDR2 is SVGAGI.

J is TRBJ1-4 and V is TRBV20-1; perhaps TRBD1 as D (5 bases). The V and J ends lost 6 bases and 7 bases respectively, with 9 bases between them. CDR3 length: 11 amino acids. Germline CDR1 DFQATT, CDR2 SNEGSKA (reference sequence). As DNA, the CDR3 is TGCAGTGCAATAACAGGTGAAAAACTGTTTTTT. This translates into CSAITGEKLFF.

This chain connects TRBV12-3 or TRBV12-4 to TRBJ1-2; D call uncertain. The CDR3 is 13 amino acids. Trimming shortened V by 2 bases and J by 4 bases, and 8 bases separated the two germline ends. The CDR3 nucleotides read TGTGCCAGCAGTTTAACGGGTTCCTATGGCTACACCTTC. The encoded protein is CASSLTGSYGYTF.

The gene calls are TRBV12-3 or TRBV12-4 and TRBJ1-2, with 7 bases identical to TRBD1. This CDR3 contains 13 residues. The junction had 8 bases not matched to a gene; V was cut back by 6 bases and J by 7 bases. In nucleotides, the CDR3 is TGTGCCAGCAGGACGACAGGGCTATCTGGCTACACCTTC. Protein: CASRTTGLSGYTF.

The genes are TRBV3-1 (or the pseudogene TRBV3-2) and TRBJ2-7; D call uncertain. The germline CDR1 and CDR2 sequences are LGHDT and YNNKEL (reference sequence). Trimming took 5 bases from V and 4 from J, leaving 9 bases between them. The CDR3 runs 12 residues. CDR3 protein: CASSYQPYEQYF. The CDR3 bases are TGTGCCAGCAGCTACCAACCGTACGAGCAGTACTTC.

V gene TRBV7-3 combines with J gene TRBJ2-7; 7 bases match TRBD2. This CDR3 has 15 residues. Germline V gene lookup returns CDR1 SGHTA and CDR2 FQGTGA. J lost 0 bases, V lost 2 bases, and 4 bases had no gene match. The CDR3 sequence is CASSLLGGSSYEQYF. In nucleotides, the CDR3 is TGTGCCAGCAGCTTACTGGGGGGGAGCTCCTACGAGCAGTACTTC.

The chain employs TRBV27 and TRBJ2-5; 14 positions match TRBD2. Unmatched junction bases numbered 4, after V lost 5 bases and J lost 2 bases. The CDR3 length is 16 residues. Germline CDR1 reads MNHEY; CDR2 reads SMNVEV (reference sequence). The CDR3, as DNA: TGTGCCAGCAGTGCGACTAGCGGGGGGGAACAAGAGACCCAGTACTTC. This sequence encodes CASSATSGGEQETQYF.